The source of this TCR beta chain is a study of shared clonotypes between healthy human individuals. A remark on this clone: Antigen: not known.

The study's findings and limits: The donor pool, a small one, limited the genetic and exposure-history diversity represented.

Only in-frame clones appear in the TCRdb table, and some are missing; sequencing was by immunoSEQ multiplex PCR. This sample has over a million clones, with under 80% found just once. The study enrolled healthy HIV-negative adults without recent acute infections or vaccinations as donors. There were only Caucasian adults among the donors, and all lived in Nashville, Tennessee. This CDR3 is 12 amino acids long. The germline V gene has CDR1 SGDLS and CDR2 YYNGEE. V lost 4 bases to trimming and J lost 8 bases; unmatched junction nucleotides: 5. The chain carries TRBV9 and TRBJ1-2, with 7 bases fitting TRBD1. The sequence was obtained from a man aged 18-30 years in good health. The sequenced material came from memory CD4+ T cells sorted from blood. Indicated subset: CD45RA-negative fraction. The CDR3 is CASSTRTGGYTF. The DNA for the CDR3 is TGTGCCAGCAGCACCAGGACAGGCGGCTACACCTTC.